The 12 T cell receptor beta chains reported below all come from one sample, sequenced in a study of metastatic and nonmetastatic thyroid tumors. There were no patients who had received any treatment before thyroid surgery. MiXCR reprocessed the PCR reads for TCRdb. The sample carries about 24,000 clones, roughly 21% recorded once. The sequenced material came from blood. The receptors were gathered from a male donor with papillary thyroid cancer or a benign thyroid nodule (not recorded which). Some clones in this sample may be carry-over from other donors' samples.

The V gene is TRBV4-1, the J gene TRBJ1-6, with D uncertain. The germline V gene encodes CDR1 MGHRA and CDR2 YSYEKL. V lost 4 bases and J lost 2, with 18 bases in between. CDR3 size: 18 residues. The CDR3 is CASSRTITQVTYNSPLHF. In DNA form, the CDR3 reads TGCGCCAGCAGCCGAACGATCACCCAGGTTACCTATAATTCACCCCTCCACTTT.

This clone has just one count. The CDR3 here is CASRRLAGSYNEQFF. CDR3 bases: TGTGCCAGCAGGAGACTAGCGGGATCCTACAATGAGCAGTTCTTC. This rearrangement joins TRBV12-3 or TRBV12-4 to TRBJ2-1, with 11 bases fitting TRBD2. V shed 6 bases, J shed 1 base, and the junction held 2 bases outside the gene matches. This CDR3 contains 15 residues.

This clone was detected many times. The rearrangement joins TRBV30 to TRBJ2-5, with a possible D match to TRBD1 (6 bases). V was shortened by 1 base and J by 4 bases, with 10 bases between the two germline ends. Germline lookup yields CDR1 GTSNPN and CDR2 SVGIG (reference sequence). The CDR3 is made up of 13 amino acids. CDR3 sequence (DNA): TGTGCCTGGAGTGGGCAGGGGCCAGAGACCCAGTACTTC. Its translation: CAWSGQGPETQYF.

In this sample, this clone is medium-sized. The chain employs TRBV6-5 and TRBJ1-1; D is ambiguous. V shed 2 bases and J shed 0 bases, with 7 bases lying between them. This CDR3 spans 14 amino acids. The germline V gene encodes CDR1 MNHEY and CDR2 SVGAGI. CDR3 DNA sequence: TGTGCCAGCAGTTACGACGGCTTGAACACTGAAGCTTTCTTT. This sequence encodes CASSYDGLNTEAFF.

This chain joins TRBV12-3 or TRBV12-4 and TRBJ2-3, with a weak D call TRBD2 (5 bases). This CDR3 has 15 residues. V lost 6 bases to trimming and J lost 3 bases, with 16 bases between them. CDR3 DNA: TGTGCCAGCAGCCTGCTAGCTCCCCGGACAGATACGCAGTATTTT. It encodes CASSLLAPRTDTQYF.

The chain uses TRBV2 and TRBJ2-3; the D is unclear. CDR1 is SNHLY and CDR2 is FYNNEI in the germline V gene. Between the trimmed V and J ends, which lost 7 bases and 5 bases, there was a span of 4 bases. The CDR3 loop spans 10 amino acids. The DNA of the CDR3 is TGTGCCAGCATGGGAGATACGCAGTATTTT. Translation: CASMGDTQYF. Variable domain in full (rest from reference TRBV2 and TRBJ2-3): EPEVTQTPSHQVTQMGQEVILRCVPISNHLYFYWYRQILGQKVEFLVSFYNNEISEKSEIFDDQFSVERPDGSNFTLKIRSTKLEDSAMYFCASMGDTQYFGPGTRLTVL.

This clone was counted ten times or more. V usage is TRBV7-8 and J usage is TRBJ1-1; D not resolved. Trimming stripped 4 bases from V and 3 bases from J, with 12 bases between. The length of the CDR3 is 14 residues. Germline V gene data show CDR1 as SGHVS and CDR2 as FQNEAQ. CDR3 region: CASSSVPADTEAFF. CDR3 coding DNA: TGTGCCAGCAGCTCCGTCCCAGCCGACACTGAAGCTTTCTTT.

This clone was observed at least ten times. The chain combines TRBV20-1 with TRBJ1-1, with D perhaps TRBD1 (6 bases). CDR3 length: 16 amino acids. The ends were cut back, 1 base at V and 6 bases at J, with 21 bases in the middle. Germline CDR1 DFQATT, CDR2 SNEGSKA (reference sequence). The CDR3 loop is CSARGGGGTIVAEAFF. DNA of the CDR3: TGCAGTGCTAGAGGGGGCGGGGGCACAATTGTTGCTGAAGCTTTCTTT.

This clone was found many times. The chain is built from TRBV5-3 and TRBJ2-2; TRBD2 matches at 11 bases. TRBV5-3 is designated an ORF whose function remains uncertain. V lost 9 bases, J lost 5 bases, and 9 bases stayed unmatched. The CDR3 is made up of 15 amino acids. The CDR3 bases are TGTGCCACCTTTAGCGGGAGGGCAGGGACCGGGGAGCTGTTTTTT. It yields the protein CATFSGRAGTGELFF.

This clone was detected only once. V is TRBV2 and J is TRBJ1-5; 8 bases fit TRBD1. V lost 8 bases to trimming and J lost 3 bases; unmatched junction nucleotides: 12. CDR3 size: 16 residues. Germline V CDR1 and CDR2: SNHLY, FYNNEI. The CDR3, as DNA: TGTGCCAGCCACGGTGAGGAGGACAGGGTCAATCAGCCCCAGCATTTT. This sequence encodes CASHGEEDRVNQPQHF.

This chain links TRBV5-1 with TRBJ2-7, with D perhaps matching TRBD2 (5 bases). Per the germline V gene, CDR1 is SGHRS and CDR2 is YFSETQ. This CDR3 spans 12 amino acids. Deletions cut 1 base from V and 3 bases from J, with 5 bases between. This CDR3 is CASSLTSYEQYF. For the CDR3, the DNA is TGCGCCAGCAGCTTGACTAGCTACGAGCAGTACTTC. The full variable domain, completed using reference TRBV5-1 and TRBJ2-7, is KAGVTQTPRYLIKTRGQQVTLSCSPISGHRSVSWYQQTPGQGLQFLFEYFSETQRNKGNFPGRFSGRQFSNSRSEMNVSTLELGDSALYLCASSLTSYEQYFGPGTRLTVT.

In its sample, this clone was seen many times. V usage is TRBV19 and J usage is TRBJ2-1, with 8 bases identical to TRBD2. This CDR3 has 13 residues. Germline loops: CDR1 LNHDA, CDR2 SQIVND (reference sequence). With V trimmed by 6 bases and J by 12 bases, 10 bases remained unmatched. The CDR3 DNA reads TGTGCCAGTAGCCCGGGACTAGGGGTAAGGCAGTTCTTC. It codes for CASSPGLGVRQFF.